This TCR beta chain emerged from a study of T-cell memory formation after mild COVID-19. Concerning this clonotype itself: What it binds is not known.

Study-wide results and caveats: Some clones that responded turned up in pre-infection memory, which suggests that cross-reactive memory joined in. A second wave of clones peaked on day 37, and their SARS-CoV-2 specificity went unconfirmed.

TCRdb re-called the 5' RACE reads with MiXCR, one entry per CDR3 protein. Of under 300,000 distinct CDR3 sequences in the sample, 15% to 20% were seen once. The CDR3 loop spans 12 amino acids. Germline-derived CDR1 and CDR2 are SGHAT and FQNNGV. V lost 2 bases and J 11 bases, leaving 13 bases between the germline ends. The gene calls are TRBV11-2 and TRBJ2-7; possibly TRBD2 for D (5 bases). Sequencing was performed on PBMCs or a T cell subset sorted from them (not recorded which). This receptor was obtained from a man aged 18 to 30 who had mild COVID-19 (a few samples of this study predate the infection). Cell type and time point are not known. CDR3 DNA: TGTGCCAGCAGCTTAATACCGGGGATAGAGTACTTC. It is translated as CASSLIPGIEYF.